The 10 T cell receptor beta chains listed next were all sequenced from one sample in a study of T cells expressing NK-cell markers. TCRdb re-called the 5' RACE reads; every CDR3 protein appears as one record, without DNA. The sample table sets out some 110,000 distinct CDR3 sequences. Sequenced: blood T cells: a sorted CD56 or NKG2C T cell subset, CD4+ or CD8+ T cells, or bulk PBMC T cells (not recorded which). Every receptor here comes from a woman between 18 and 70 years old in good health.

This chain uses TRBV28 with TRBJ1-1; TCRdb names TRBD1, which stays unverified in the absence of DNA. CDR3 size: 14 residues. The V gene's germline CDR1 is MDHEN and CDR2 SYDVKM. The CDR3 sequence is CASSFLVRSLEAFF. The full variable domain, rest sourced from reference TRBV28 and TRBJ1-1, is DVKVTQSSRYLVKRTGEKVFLECVQDMDHENMFWYRQDPGLGLRLIYFSYDVKMKEKGDIPEGYSVSREKKERFSLILESASTNQTSMYLCASSFLVRSLEAFFGQGTRLTVV.

V and J are TRBV4-3 and TRBJ2-1. This CDR3 contains 14 residues. Germline CDR1 LGHNA, CDR2 YSLEER. The CDR3 sequence is CASSQGYINNEQFF.

V gene TRBV7-9 combines with J gene TRBJ2-7; with no DNA, the TCRdb D assignment of TRBD1 cannot be verified. The germline gives CDR1 SEHNR, CDR2 FQNEAQ (reference sequence). CDR3 length: 16 residues. CDR3 sequence reads: CASSLDLRTGSYEQYF.

This chain connects TRBV6-2 or TRBV6-3 to TRBJ1-2; as DNA is missing, the TRBD1 call by TCRdb cannot be tested. The length of the CDR3 is 15 residues. Germline V gives CDR1 MNHEY, CDR2 SVGEGT. The CDR3 loop is CASSYSPGMYYGYTF.

The gene calls are TRBV14 and TRBJ2-1. The germline V gene has CDR1 SGHDN and CDR2 FVKESK. This CDR3 region has 16 residues. Here the CDR3 reads CASSQDGVSSYNEQFF.

CDR3: CASSFRPLLGEQFF. The chain recombines TRBV7-3 with TRBJ2-1; the TCRdb call, TRBD2, lacks DNA for checking. Germline CDR1 and CDR2: SGHTA and FQGTGA. The CDR3 covers 14 residues.

This CDR3 is CANRRAGGPEDTQYF. The rearrangement joins TRBV7-9 to TRBJ2-3; TCRdb selects TRBD2, and the lack of DNA leaves this call unchecked. The CDR3 covers 15 residues. Germline CDR1 SEHNR, CDR2 FQNEAQ (reference sequence). Variable domain in full (rest from reference TRBV7-9 and TRBJ2-3): DTGVSQNPRHKITKRGQNVTFRCDPISEHNRLYWYRQTLGQGPEFLTYFQNEAQLEKSRLLSDRFSAERPKGSFSTLEIQRTEQGDSAMYLCANRRAGGPEDTQYFGPGTRLTVL.

The V call is TRBV5-1, the J call TRBJ2-3; checking the TCRdb D call of TRBD1 is not possible without DNA. Germline V gives CDR1 SGHRS, CDR2 YFSETQ. The CDR3 loop spans 15 amino acids. The CDR3 loop is CASSAYSAGSDTQYF.

The chain has TRBV13 and TRBJ2-1. The CDR3 is 14 amino acids. Per the germline V gene, CDR1 is PRHDT and CDR2 is FYEKMQ (reference sequence). CDR3 protein: CASSVGLMNNEQFF.

The V and J genes are TRBV20-1 and TRBJ1-2. The CDR3 has 13 residues. The germline V gene encodes CDR1 DFQATT and CDR2 SNEGSKA (reference sequence). The CDR3 is CSARDWEGFGYTF.